Reported below is one T cell receptor beta chain. No antigen is known for it. This sample was included in a study of response to subunit inactivated influenza vaccine. CDR1 is MNHNS, CDR2 SASEGT, per germline. The CDR3 has 15 residues. The junction had 7 bases not matched to a gene; V was cut back by 6 bases and J by 5 bases. Study results and limitations: The authors suggested that few new T cells are recruited per seasonal influenza vaccination.

One entry per CDR3 protein, called by TCRdb with MiXCR from the RT-PCR reads. The table shows 610,000 or so distinct CDR3 sequences, with around 13% occurring only once. The TCR was taken from a man aged 50 or older who received an inactivated influenza vaccine. The chain employs TRBV6-1 and TRBJ2-2; 9 bases are a match to TRBD1. The sample consisted of PBMCs from blood, taken approximately 13 days after vaccination. CDR3 loop: CASSKGQGMTGELFF. In DNA, the CDR3 is TGTGCCAGCAGCAAGGGACAGGGAATGACCGGGGAGCTGTTTTTT.